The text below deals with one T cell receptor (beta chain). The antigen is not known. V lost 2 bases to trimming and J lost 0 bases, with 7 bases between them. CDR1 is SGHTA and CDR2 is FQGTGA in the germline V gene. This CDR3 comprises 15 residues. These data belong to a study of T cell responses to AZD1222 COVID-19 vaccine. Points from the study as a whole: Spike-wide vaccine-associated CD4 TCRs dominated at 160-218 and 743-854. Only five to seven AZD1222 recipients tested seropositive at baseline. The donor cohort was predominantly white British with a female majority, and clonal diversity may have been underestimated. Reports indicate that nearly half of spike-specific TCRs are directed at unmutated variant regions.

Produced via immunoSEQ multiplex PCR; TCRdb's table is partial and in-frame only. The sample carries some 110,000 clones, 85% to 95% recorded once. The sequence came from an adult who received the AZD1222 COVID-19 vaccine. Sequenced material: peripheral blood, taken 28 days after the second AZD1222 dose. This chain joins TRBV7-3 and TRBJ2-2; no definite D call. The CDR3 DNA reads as TGTGCCAGCAGCTTAGGGCAACCGAACACCGGGGAGCTGTTTTTT. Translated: CASSLGQPNTGELFF.